This record concerns one T cell receptor (beta chain) sequence. The sample holds a few counts of this clonotype. Its cognate antigen has yet to be identified. Base qualities were left out, and no much larger clone turns up one base away. This sample is part of a study of T cells generated in artificial thymic organoids (dated by TCRdb to about 2017). Study-wide context: The TCR alpha and beta CDR3 repertoires of CD8 single positive T cells derived from in vitro artificial thymic organoids were compared with those of thymic and peripheral blood naive CD8 T cells. Displayed repertoire sequencing data were described as representative of three independent experiments.

Separate semi-nested PCR amplifications were run for the TCRalpha and TCRbeta libraries, using Advantage 2 and reverse primers located in the TRAC or TRBC constant regions. First-strand cDNA synthesis used between roughly 3.5 and 550 ng of total RNA. The TCR cDNA libraries were generated by 5'-RACE using the SMARTer PCR cDNA Synthesis kit, with a poly-dT primer driving first-strand synthesis. Semi-nested constant-region reverse primers carried 5-nucleotide sample-specific barcodes, and products were cleaned with the Zymo DNA Clean and Concentrator-5 kit. Up to ten barcoded samples were pooled, ligated to Illumina adaptors and sequenced as 2 x 150 bp paired-end reads on an Illumina MiSeq. The published analysis was carried out like this. After demultiplexing, reads were aligned with BLAT to a custom library containing all human TRAV, TRAJ, TRBV, TRBD and TRBJ combinations from IMGT. The best BLAT hits were picked using pslCDnaFilter (-maxAligns=1, -ignoreIntrons), and custom Perl scripts were used to calculate clonotype frequencies. The raw public data were reprocessed by TCRdb itself: fastp quality trimming at Q25, MiXCR clonotype calling, in-frame beta chains only. Rows matching on CDR3 protein sequence are summarized as one entry with the most common DNA and genes. TCRdb's processing, not the authors' own work, is the source of the V and J calls. The sample profile shows 6,500 to 8,500 distinct CDR3 sequences; roughly 25% of them were found once. The ten largest clones capture approximately 3% of the sample.

The junction carries 14 bases between V and J, which are trimmed by 4 bases and 4 bases respectively. CDR1 is given as SGHDT and CDR2 as YYEEEE, both from the germline V gene. The cysteine opens and the phenylalanine closes a CDR3 of 14 amino acids. Only the CDR3 region is kept as DNA, spanning 42 bases read in frame from base 1. Artificial thymic organoids were generated by aggregating human HSPCs with MS5 murine stromal cells transduced with human DLL1, and the organoids were cultured at an air-liquid interface. Organoids were seeded with FACS-purified CD34+CD3- hematopoietic stem and progenitor cells depleted of residual T cells. The organoids were grown in serum-free RB27 medium, which consisted of RPMI 1640 supplemented with B27, FLT3L, IL-7 and ascorbic acid. Prior to RNA extraction, CD3+TCRalphabeta+CD8 single positive T cells from organoids and thymus were isolated by FACS sorting. For each sample, the RNeasy Micro kit was used to purify total RNA from about 40,000 to 200,000 sorted cells, and RNA quality was checked on an Agilent RNA 6000 Nano chip.

Study-wide findings and limitations: No skewed Valpha or Vbeta usage was observed in organoid-derived T cells, a finding that argues against dominance of unconventional lineages or clonal expansions. CD8 single positive T cells derived from organoids showed physiological TCR clonotype diversity comparable to the diversity seen in thymic and blood naive CD8 T cells.

The sample was naive CD8+ T cells grown in artificial thymic organoids from cord blood stem and progenitor cells. Sample cell subset or site, as interpreted from the label and publication: CD3+TCRalphabeta+CD8SP T cells; for blood, CD45RO-CCR7+ naive CD8+ T cells. This receptor was taken from a human donor who gave cord blood stem cells for thymic organoid culture, a cardiac surgery patient who gave postnatal thymus, or a blood donor (not recorded which). The chain is encoded by TRBV5-6 joined to TRBJ1-2; perhaps TRBD1 is the D gene, with 6 bases matching. The sequenced DNA: TGTGCCAGCAGCGGAAGAGGACAGCGCTATGGCTACACCTTC. Translated, this gives CASSGRGQRYGYTF.